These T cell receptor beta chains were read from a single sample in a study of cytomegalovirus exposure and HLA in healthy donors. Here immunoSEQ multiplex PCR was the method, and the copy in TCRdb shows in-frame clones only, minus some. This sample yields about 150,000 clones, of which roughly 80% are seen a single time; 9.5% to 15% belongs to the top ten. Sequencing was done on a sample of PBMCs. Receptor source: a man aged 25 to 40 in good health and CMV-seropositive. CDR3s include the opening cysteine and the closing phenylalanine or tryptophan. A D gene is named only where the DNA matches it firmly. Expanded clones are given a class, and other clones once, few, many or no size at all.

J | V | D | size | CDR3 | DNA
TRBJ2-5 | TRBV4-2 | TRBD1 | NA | CASSHEGVAGQGIRETQYF | TGTGCCAGCAGCCACGAGGGGGTCGCAGGACAGGGTATCAGGGAGACCCAGTACTTC
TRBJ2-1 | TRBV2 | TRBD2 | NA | CASTEGRDNEQFF | TGTGCCAGCACCGAGGGGAGGGACAATGAGCAGTTCTTC
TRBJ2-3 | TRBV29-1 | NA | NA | CSVDRRALDTQYF | TGCAGCGTTGACCGGAGGGCATTGGATACGCAGTATTTT
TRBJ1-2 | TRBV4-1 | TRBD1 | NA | CASSLDRGLGGGYTF | TGCGCCAGCAGCCTAGACAGGGGTCTAGGGGGTGGCTACACCTTC
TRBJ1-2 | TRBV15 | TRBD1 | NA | CAASRDIQGGFGYTF | TGTGCCGCCAGCAGAGATATACAGGGGGGCTTTGGCTACACCTTC
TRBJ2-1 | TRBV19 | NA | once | CASSIGQVTRNEQFF | TGTGCCAGTAGTATAGGACAGGTGACGAGGAATGAGCAGTTCTTC
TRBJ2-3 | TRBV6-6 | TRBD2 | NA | CASSDGTSWLDTQYF | TGTGCCAGCAGTGACGGGACTAGTTGGTTGGATACGCAGTATTTT
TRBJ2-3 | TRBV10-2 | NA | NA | CASTLSGTDTQYF | TGCGCCAGCACCCTTTCAGGCACAGATACGCAGTATTTT
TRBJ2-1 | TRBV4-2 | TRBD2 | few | CASSQGGTSFQHEQFF | TGTGCCAGCAGCCAAGGGGGGACTAGCTTCCAACATGAGCAGTTCTTC
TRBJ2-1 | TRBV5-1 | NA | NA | CASSLGPYNEQFF | TGCGCCAGCAGTCTCGGTCCCTACAATGAGCAGTTCTTC
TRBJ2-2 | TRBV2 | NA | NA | CASSLQGNTGELFF | TGTGCCAGCAGTCTTCAGGGTAACACCGGGGAGCTGTTTTTT
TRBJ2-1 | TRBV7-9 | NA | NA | CASTTTGARGRRGYNEQFF | TGTGCCAGCACCACCACCGGGGCCAGGGGCAGGCGAGGCTACAATGAGCAGTTCTTC
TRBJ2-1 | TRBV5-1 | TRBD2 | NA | CASSNSGLSYNEQFF | TGCGCCAGCAGTAATAGCGGGCTCTCCTACAATGAGCAGTTCTTC
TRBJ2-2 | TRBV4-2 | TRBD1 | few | CASSQGGRGTGELFF | TGTGCCAGCAGCCAAGGTGGCAGGGGGACCGGGGAGCTGTTTTTT
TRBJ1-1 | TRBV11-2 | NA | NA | CASSRSRNTEAFF | TGTGCCAGCAGCCGATCCAGGAACACTGAAGCTTTCTTT
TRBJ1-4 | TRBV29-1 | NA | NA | CSVEEGGHPFF | TGCAGCGTTGAAGAAGGGGGACACCCGTTTTTT
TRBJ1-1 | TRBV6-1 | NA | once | CASSEMRLNTEAFF | TGTGCCAGCAGTGAAATGCGTTTGAACACTGAAGCTTTCTTT
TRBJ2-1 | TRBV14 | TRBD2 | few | CASSEGLAYSEQFF | TGTGCCAGCAGCGAAGGACTAGCATATAGTGAGCAGTTCTTC
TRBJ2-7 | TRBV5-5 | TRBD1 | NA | CASSFGTGYEQYF | TGTGCCAGCAGCTTCGGGACAGGCTACGAGCAGTACTTC
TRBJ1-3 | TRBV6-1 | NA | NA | CASSESRPSGNTIYF | TGTGCCAGCAGTGAGTCTAGGCCCTCTGGAAACACCATATATTTT
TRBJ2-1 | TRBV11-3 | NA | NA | CASSSRNEQFF | TGTGCCAGCAGCTCGCGAAATGAGCAGTTCTTC
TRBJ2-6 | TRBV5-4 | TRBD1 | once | CASSPPGQLSGANVLTF | TGTGCCAGCAGCCCCCCGGGACAGTTGTCTGGGGCCAACGTCCTGACTTTC
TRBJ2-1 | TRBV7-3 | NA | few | CASSPGVGHEQFF | TGTGCCAGCAGCCCAGGGGTTGGCCATGAGCAGTTCTTC
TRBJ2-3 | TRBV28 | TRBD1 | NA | CASSELTGLTGTDTQYF | TGTGCCAGCAGTGAACTGACAGGGCTAACCGGCACAGATACGCAGTATTTT
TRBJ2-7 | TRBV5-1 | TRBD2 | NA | CASSLISGRNIHEQYF | TGCGCCAGCAGCTTGATTAGCGGGAGGAATATCCACGAGCAGTACTTC
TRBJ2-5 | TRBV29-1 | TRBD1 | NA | CSVYIRDRQKRKETQYF | TGCAGCGTTTACATCCGGGACAGACAAAAACGAAAAGAGACCCAGTACTTC
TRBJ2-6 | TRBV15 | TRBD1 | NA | CATSTDRGANVLTF | TGTGCCACCAGCACGGACAGGGGTGCCAACGTCCTGACTTTC
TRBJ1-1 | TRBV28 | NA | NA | CASSLRWGRGTEAFF | TGTGCCAGCAGTTTAAGGTGGGGGCGCGGTACTGAAGCTTTCTTT
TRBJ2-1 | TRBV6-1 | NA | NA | CASSETGYSYNEQFF | TGTGCCAGCAGTGAGACTGGATACTCCTACAATGAGCAGTTCTTC
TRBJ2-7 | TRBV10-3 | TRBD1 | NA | CATGTGRNYEQYF | TGTGCCACTGGGACAGGGCGGAACTACGAGCAGTACTTC
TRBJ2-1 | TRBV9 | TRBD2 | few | CASSPRLAGPNNEQFF | TGTGCCAGCAGCCCTCGACTAGCGGGACCCAACAATGAGCAGTTCTTC
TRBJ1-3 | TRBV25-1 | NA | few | CASSRQSNTIYF | TGTGCCAGCAGTAGACAATCTAACACCATATATTTT
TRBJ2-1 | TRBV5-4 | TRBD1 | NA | CASSPPGTGGFNEQFF | TGTGCCAGCAGCCCCCCCGGGACAGGGGGCTTTAATGAGCAGTTCTTC
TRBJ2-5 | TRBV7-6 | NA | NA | CASSLGPRETQYF | TGTGCCAGCAGCTTAGGCCCCCGGGAGACCCAGTACTTC
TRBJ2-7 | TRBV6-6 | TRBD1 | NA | CASSYAGTGRDEQYF | TGTGCCAGCAGTTACGCCGGGACAGGGCGAGACGAGCAGTACTTC
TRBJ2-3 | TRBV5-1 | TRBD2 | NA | CASSLEGLALYF | TGCGCCAGCAGCTTGGAGGGACTAGCGCTGTATTTT
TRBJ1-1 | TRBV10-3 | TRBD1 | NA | CAIRETQGGDTEAFF | TGTGCCATCAGGGAGACACAGGGGGGGGACACTGAAGCTTTCTTT
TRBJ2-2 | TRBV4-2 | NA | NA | CASSQDRGGVGGELFF | TGTGCCAGCAGCCAAGATCGCGGGGGCGTCGGCGGGGAGCTGTTTTTT
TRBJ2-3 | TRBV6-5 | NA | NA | CASSYSISQQADTQYF | TGTGCCAGCAGTTACTCGATATCGCAGCAGGCAGATACGCAGTATTTT
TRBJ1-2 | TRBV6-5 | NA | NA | CASSYSTSGLAGYTF | TGTGCCAGCAGTTACTCGACCTCAGGGTTGGCCGGCTACACCTTC
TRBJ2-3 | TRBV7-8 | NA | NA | CASSPFGGTSTDTQYF | TGTGCCAGCAGCCCTTTTGGCGGGACTAGCACAGATACGCAGTATTTT
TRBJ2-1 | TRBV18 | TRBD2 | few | CASSPPGLAGFYEQFF | TGTGCCAGCTCACCACCGGGACTAGCGGGATTCTATGAGCAGTTCTTC
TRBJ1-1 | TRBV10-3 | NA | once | CAIRMGLPNTEAFF | TGTGCCATCCGTATGGGACTCCCGAACACTGAAGCTTTCTTT
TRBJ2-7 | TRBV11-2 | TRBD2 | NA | CASSSSSGSGEQYF | TGTGCCAGCAGCTCCTCTAGCGGGAGTGGCGAGCAGTACTTC
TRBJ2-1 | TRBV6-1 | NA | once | CASSDPGRLRNEQFF | TGTGCCAGCAGTGATCCAGGCCGCCTTAGGAATGAGCAGTTCTTC
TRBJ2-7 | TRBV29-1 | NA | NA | CSVEFRTETYEQYF | TGCAGCGTTGAATTTCGGACAGAAACCTACGAGCAGTACTTC
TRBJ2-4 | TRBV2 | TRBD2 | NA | CASSQGRTRAKNIQYF | TGTGCCAGCAGCCAAGGGAGGACTAGAGCCAAAAACATTCAGTACTTC